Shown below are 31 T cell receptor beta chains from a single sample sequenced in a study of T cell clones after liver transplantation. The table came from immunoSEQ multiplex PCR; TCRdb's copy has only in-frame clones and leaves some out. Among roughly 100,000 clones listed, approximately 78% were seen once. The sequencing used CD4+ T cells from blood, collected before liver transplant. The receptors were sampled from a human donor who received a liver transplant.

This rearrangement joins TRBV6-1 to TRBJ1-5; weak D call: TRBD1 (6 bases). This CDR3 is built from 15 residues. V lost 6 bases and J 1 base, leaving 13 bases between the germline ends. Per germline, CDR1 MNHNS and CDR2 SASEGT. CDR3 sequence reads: CASSLDGTSNQPQHF. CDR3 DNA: TGTGCCAGCAGCCTGGACGGGACAAGCAATCAGCCCCAGCATTTT.

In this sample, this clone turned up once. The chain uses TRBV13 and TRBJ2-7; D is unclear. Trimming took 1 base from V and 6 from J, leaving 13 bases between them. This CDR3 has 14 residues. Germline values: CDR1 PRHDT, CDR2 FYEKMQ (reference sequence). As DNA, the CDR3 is TGTGCCAGCAGCTTAGAGGGTCAAGGCTTCGAGCAGTACTTC. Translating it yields CASSLEGQGFEQYF.

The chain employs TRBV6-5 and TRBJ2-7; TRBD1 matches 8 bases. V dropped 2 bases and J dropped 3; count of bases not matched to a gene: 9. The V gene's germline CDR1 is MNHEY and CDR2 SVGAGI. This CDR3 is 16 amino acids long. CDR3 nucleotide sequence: TGTGCCAGCAGTTACGTTGCCGGGACAGGAGGCTACGAGCAGTACTTC. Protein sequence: CASSYVAGTGGYEQYF.

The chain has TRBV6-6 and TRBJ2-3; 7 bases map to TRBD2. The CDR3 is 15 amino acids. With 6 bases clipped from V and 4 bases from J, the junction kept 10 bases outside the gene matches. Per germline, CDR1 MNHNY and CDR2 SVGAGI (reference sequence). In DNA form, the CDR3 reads TGTGCCAGCAGCTACGCGGCGGGGAGGGCAGATACGCAGTATTTT. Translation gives CASSYAAGRADTQYF.

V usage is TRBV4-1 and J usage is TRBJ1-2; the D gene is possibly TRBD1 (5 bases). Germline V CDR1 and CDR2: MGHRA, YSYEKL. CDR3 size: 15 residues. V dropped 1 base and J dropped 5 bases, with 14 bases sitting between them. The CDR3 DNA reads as TGCGCCAGCAGCCAAGCAATCCCAGGGATTTATGGCTACACCTTC. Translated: CASSQAIPGIYGYTF.

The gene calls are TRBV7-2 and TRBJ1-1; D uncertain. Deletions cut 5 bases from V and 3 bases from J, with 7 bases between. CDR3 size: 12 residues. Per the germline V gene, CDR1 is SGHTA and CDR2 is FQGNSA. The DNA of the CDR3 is TGTGCCAGCAGCCAGATTGACACTGAAGCTTTCTTT. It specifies CASSQIDTEAFF.

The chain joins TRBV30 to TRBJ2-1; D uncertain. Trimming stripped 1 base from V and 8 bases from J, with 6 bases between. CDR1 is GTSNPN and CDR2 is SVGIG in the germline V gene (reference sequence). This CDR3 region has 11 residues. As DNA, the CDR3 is TGTGCCTGGAGTGGGCTCGATGAGCAGTTCTTC. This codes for CAWSGLDEQFF.

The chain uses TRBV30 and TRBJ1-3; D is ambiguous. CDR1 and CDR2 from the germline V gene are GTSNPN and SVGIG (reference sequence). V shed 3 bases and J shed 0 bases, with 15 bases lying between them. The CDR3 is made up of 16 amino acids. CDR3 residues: CAWRRPDGSSGNTIYF. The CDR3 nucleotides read TGTGCCTGGAGAAGGCCCGACGGGAGCTCTGGAAACACCATATATTTT.

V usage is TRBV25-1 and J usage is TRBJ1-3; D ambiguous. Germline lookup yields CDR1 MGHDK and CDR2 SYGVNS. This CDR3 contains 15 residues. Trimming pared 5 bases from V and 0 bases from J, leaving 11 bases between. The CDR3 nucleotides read TGTGCCAGCAGTCCAAAGGGCCTCTCTGGAAACACCATATATTTT. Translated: CASSPKGLSGNTIYF.

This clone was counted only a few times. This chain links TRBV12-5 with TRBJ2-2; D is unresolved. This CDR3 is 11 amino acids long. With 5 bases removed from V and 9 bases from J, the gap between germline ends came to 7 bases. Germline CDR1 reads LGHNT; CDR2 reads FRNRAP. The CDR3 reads CASGKSRELFF. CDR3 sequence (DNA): TGTGCTAGTGGTAAAAGCAGGGAGCTGTTTTTT. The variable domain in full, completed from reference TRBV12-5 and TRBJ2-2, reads DARVTQTPRHKVTEMGQEVTMRCQPILGHNTVFWYRQTMMQGLELLAYFRNRAPLDDSGMPKDRFSAEMPDATLATLKIQPSEPRDSAVYFCASGKSRELFFGEGSRLTVL.

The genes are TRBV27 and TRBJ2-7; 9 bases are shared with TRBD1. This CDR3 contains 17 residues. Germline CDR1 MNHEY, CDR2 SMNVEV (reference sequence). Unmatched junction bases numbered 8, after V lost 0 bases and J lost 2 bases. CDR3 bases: TGTGCCAGCAGTTTATCGGGACAGGGTATTTGGGCCTACGAGCAGTACTTC. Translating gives CASSLSGQGIWAYEQYF.

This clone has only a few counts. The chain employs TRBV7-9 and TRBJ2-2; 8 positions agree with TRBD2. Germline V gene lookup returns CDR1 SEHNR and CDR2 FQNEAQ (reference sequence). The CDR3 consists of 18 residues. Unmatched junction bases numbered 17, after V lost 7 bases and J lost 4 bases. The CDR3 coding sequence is TGTGCCAGCACCCCCTTCGGGGGGGGGACTGGTTCCACCGGGGAGCTGTTTTTT. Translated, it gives CASTPFGGGTGSTGELFF.

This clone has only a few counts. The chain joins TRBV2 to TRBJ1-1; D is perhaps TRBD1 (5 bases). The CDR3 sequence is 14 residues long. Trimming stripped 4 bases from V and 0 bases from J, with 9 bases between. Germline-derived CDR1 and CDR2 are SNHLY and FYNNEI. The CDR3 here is CASSGPTVNTEAFF. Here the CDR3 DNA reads TGTGCCAGCAGTGGACCGACAGTGAACACTGAAGCTTTCTTT.

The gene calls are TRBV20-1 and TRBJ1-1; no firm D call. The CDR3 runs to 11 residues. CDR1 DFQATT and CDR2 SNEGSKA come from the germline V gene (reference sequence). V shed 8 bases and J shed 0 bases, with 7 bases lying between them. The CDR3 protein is CSWVMNTEAFF. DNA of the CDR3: TGCAGTTGGGTCATGAACACTGAAGCTTTCTTT.

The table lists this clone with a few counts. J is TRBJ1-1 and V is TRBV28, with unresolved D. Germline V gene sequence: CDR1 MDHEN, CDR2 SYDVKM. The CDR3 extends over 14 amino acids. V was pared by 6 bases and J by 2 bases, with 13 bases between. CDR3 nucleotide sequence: TGTGCCAGCAGCCGTATAGGGCCCAACACTGAAGCTTTCTTT. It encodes CASSRIGPNTEAFF. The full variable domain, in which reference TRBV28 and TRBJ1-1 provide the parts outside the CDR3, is DVKVTQSSRYLVKRTGEKVFLECVQDMDHENMFWYRQDPGLGLRLIYFSYDVKMKEKGDIPEGYSVSREKKERFSLILESASTNQTSMYLCASSRIGPNTEAFFGQGTRLTVV.

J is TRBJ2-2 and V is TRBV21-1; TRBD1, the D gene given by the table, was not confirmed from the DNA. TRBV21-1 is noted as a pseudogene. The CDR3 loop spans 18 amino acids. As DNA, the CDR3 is TGTGCCAGCAGCGATACCCACCCCGGGACAGGGAACACCGGGGAGCTGTTTTTT. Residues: CASSDTHPGTGNTGELFF.

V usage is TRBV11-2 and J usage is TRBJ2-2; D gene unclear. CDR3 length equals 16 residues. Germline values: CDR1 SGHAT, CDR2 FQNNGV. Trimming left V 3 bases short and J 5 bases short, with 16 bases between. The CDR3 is CASSFPRTSPTGELFF. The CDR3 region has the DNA TGTGCCAGCAGCTTCCCTCGTACAAGCCCGACCGGGGAGCTGTTTTTT.

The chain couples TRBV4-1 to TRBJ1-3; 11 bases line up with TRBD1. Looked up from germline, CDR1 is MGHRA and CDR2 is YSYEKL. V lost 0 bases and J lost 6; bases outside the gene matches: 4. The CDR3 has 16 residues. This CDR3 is CASSQEDRGLKNTIYF. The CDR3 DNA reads TGCGCCAGCAGCCAAGAGGACAGGGGGCTTAAAAACACCATATATTTT.

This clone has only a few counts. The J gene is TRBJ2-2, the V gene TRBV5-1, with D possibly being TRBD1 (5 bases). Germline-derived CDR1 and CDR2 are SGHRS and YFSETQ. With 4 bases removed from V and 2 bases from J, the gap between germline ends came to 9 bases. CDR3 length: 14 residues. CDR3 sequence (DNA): TGCGCCAGCAGCCTGGGGCCTAACACCGGGGAGCTGTTTTTT. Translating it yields CASSLGPNTGELFF.

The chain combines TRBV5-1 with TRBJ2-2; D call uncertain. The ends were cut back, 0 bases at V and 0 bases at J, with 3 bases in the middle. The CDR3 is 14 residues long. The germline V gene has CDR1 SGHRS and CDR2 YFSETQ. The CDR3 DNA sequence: TGCGCCAGCAGCTTGGCCCCGAACACCGGGGAGCTGTTTTTT. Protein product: CASSLAPNTGELFF.

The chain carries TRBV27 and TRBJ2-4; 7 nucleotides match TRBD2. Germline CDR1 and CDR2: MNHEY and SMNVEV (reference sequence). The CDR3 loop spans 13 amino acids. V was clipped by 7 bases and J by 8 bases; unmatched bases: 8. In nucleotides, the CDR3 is TGTGCCAGCATTGGCGGGAGAGGAGACATTCAGTACTTC. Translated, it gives CASIGGRGDIQYF.

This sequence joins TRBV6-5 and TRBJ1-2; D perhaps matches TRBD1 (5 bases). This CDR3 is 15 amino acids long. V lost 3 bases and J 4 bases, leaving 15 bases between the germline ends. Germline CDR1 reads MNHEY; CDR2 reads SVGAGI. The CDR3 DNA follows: TGTGCCAGCAGTTATAGGGTCCTCGGGGGCTATGGCTACACCTTC. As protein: CASSYRVLGGYGYTF.

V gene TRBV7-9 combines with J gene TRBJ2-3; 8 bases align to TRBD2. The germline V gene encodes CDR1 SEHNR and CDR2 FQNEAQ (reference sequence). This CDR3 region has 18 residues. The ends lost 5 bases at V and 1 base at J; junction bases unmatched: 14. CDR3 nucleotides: TGTGCCAGCAGCCCTCGCCGGGGGGCGGGGGGACGCACAGATACGCAGTATTTT. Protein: CASSPRRGAGGRTDTQYF.

CDR3 protein: CASSFPIFSGGALTDTQYF. In DNA, the CDR3 is TGTGCCAGCAGCTTCCCTATCTTTAGCGGGGGGGCATTGACAGATACGCAGTATTTT. The rearrangement joins TRBV7-2 to TRBJ2-3, with 11 bases aligning to TRBD2. The CDR3 is 19 amino acids. The germline V gene has CDR1 SGHTA and CDR2 FQGNSA. V shed 3 bases, J shed 3 bases, and the junction held 14 bases outside the gene matches.

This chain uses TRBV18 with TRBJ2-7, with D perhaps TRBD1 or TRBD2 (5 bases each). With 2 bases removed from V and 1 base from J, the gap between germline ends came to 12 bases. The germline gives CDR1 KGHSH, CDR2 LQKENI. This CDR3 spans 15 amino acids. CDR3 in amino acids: CASSPGGGRSYEQYF. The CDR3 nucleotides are TGTGCCAGCTCACCAGGTGGGGGACGATCCTACGAGCAGTACTTC.

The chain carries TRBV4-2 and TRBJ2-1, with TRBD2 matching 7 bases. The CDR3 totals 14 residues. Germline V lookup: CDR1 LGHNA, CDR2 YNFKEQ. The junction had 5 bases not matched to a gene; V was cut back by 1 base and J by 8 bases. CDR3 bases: TGTGCCAGCAGCCAAGCGGGAGGATCCCATGAGCAGTTCTTC. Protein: CASSQAGGSHEQFF.

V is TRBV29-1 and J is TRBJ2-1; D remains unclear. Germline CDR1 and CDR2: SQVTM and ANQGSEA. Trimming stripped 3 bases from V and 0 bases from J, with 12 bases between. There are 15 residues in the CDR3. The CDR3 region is CSVEGGARSYNEQFF. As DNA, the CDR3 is TGCAGCGTTGAGGGTGGCGCCCGCTCCTACAATGAGCAGTTCTTC.

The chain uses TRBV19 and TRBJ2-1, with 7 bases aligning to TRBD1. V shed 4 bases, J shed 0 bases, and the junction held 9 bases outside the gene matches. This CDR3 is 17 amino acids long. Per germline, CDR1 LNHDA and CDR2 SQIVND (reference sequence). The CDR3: CASSNLQGLSSYNEQFF. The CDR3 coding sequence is TGTGCCAGTAGTAATCTACAGGGGCTGAGCTCCTACAATGAGCAGTTCTTC.

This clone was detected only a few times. This CDR3 is CARGSLEKNTGELFF. CDR3 DNA: TGTGCCAGGGGGTCTCTGGAAAAAAACACCGGGGAGCTGTTTTTT. This rearrangement joins TRBV19 to TRBJ2-2; no reliable D call. Between the trimmed V and J ends, which lost 9 bases and 2 bases, there was a span of 16 bases. This CDR3 region has 15 residues. The germline gives CDR1 LNHDA, CDR2 SQIVND (reference sequence).

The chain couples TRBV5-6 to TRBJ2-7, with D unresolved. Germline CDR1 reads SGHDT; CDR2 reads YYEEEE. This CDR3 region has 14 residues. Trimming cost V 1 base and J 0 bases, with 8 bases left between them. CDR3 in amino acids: CASSLTQTSYEQYF. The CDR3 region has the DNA TGTGCCAGCAGCTTGACCCAGACCTCCTACGAGCAGTACTTC.

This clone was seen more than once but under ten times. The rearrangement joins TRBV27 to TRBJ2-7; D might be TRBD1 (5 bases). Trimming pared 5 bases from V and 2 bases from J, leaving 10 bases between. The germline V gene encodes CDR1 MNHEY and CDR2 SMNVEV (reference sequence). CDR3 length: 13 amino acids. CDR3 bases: TGTGCCAGCAGTCCGACAGAAGCCTACGAGCAGTACTTC. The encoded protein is CASSPTEAYEQYF.